The 15 T cell receptor beta chains reported below all come from one sample, sequenced in a study of blood T cell repertoires in COVID-19. The assay was immunoSEQ multiplex PCR, and TCRdb's table has in-frame clones only and misses some. The table records some 190,000 clones, about nine tenths of them present only once. Sequences were obtained from peripheral blood. The receptors stem from a man aged 30 to 39 with acute or convalescent COVID-19.

The chain has TRBV7-9 and TRBJ2-1; D perhaps matches TRBD2 (7 bases). The CDR3 has 14 amino acids. Germline V gene sequence: CDR1 SEHNR, CDR2 FQNEAQ (reference sequence). Deletions cut 8 bases from V and 3 bases from J, with 14 bases between. The CDR3 DNA sequence: TGTGCCAGCTTCGGGGGGCCCCACTACAATGAGCAGTTCTTC. Translated, it gives CASFGGPHYNEQFF.

This chain joins TRBV6-5 and TRBJ2-1, with D unclear. V lost 0 bases, J lost 7 bases, and 10 bases lay in between. This CDR3 has 14 amino acids. Germline values: CDR1 MNHEY, CDR2 SVGAGI. Written as DNA, the CDR3 is TGTGCCAGCAGTTACTCGGCAGGTGTTAATGAGCAGTTCTTC. Protein product: CASSYSAGVNEQFF.

The chain links TRBV5-4 to TRBJ1-6, with a weak D call TRBD1 (5 bases). The V end lost 4 bases, the J end lost 7 bases, and 6 bases lay between the germline ends. The germline CDR1 and CDR2 sequences are SGHNT and YYREEE (reference sequence). This CDR3 contains 12 residues. In DNA form, the CDR3 reads TGTGCCAGCAGCCGACAGAATTCACCCCTCCACTTT. Its protein is CASSRQNSPLHF.

V and J are TRBV11-3 and TRBJ2-3, with 10 bases identical to TRBD1. The CDR3 totals 17 residues. Germline V gene sequence: CDR1 SGHNT, CDR2 YENEEA. V lost 5 bases and J lost 5; bases outside the gene matches: 13. The CDR3 DNA follows: TGTGCCAGCAGCCCATGGGGACAGGGGAACCGTGAAGATACGCAGTATTTT. This translates into CASSPWGQGNREDTQYF.

This clone showed up just once. This chain uses TRBV28 with TRBJ1-5; no reliable D call. The V gene lost 3 bases and the J gene lost 1 base, with 10 bases spanning the gap. The CDR3 runs to 15 residues. Germline values: CDR1 MDHEN, CDR2 SYDVKM. CDR3 loop: CASSFAGGSNQPQHF. Here the CDR3 DNA reads TGTGCCAGCAGTTTTGCAGGTGGGAGCAATCAGCCCCAGCATTTT.

The chain joins TRBV2 to TRBJ2-7, with a possible D match to TRBD2 (6 bases). Germline V gene sequence: CDR1 SNHLY, CDR2 FYNNEI. The V end was cut by 8 bases, the J end by 2 bases, with 19 bases between. The CDR3 has 15 amino acids. Written as DNA, the CDR3 is TGTGCCAGCGGAAACGGAGGGTTGAGGACCTACGAGCAGTACTTC. Its translation is CASGNGGLRTYEQYF. Looking up the rest from reference TRBV2 and TRBJ2-7 gives the full variable domain: EPEVTQTPSHQVTQMGQEVILRCVPISNHLYFYWYRQILGQKVEFLVSFYNNEISEKSEIFDDQFSVERPDGSNFTLKIRSTKLEDSAMYFCASGNGGLRTYEQYFGPGTRLTVT.

The V call is TRBV6-1, the J call TRBJ1-1; D not certain. V was shortened by 6 bases and J by 1 base, with 6 bases between the two germline ends. The germline V gene encodes CDR1 MNHNS and CDR2 SASEGT. This CDR3 has 12 residues. The CDR3 bases are TGTGCCAGCAGCCCAGGGAACACTGAAGCTTTCTTT. Protein product: CASSPGNTEAFF.

V and J are TRBV7-3 and TRBJ2-1; perhaps TRBD1 as D (7 bases). The CDR3 totals 18 residues. The germline CDR1 and CDR2 sequences are SGHTA and FQGTGA. V gave up 5 bases and J gave up 7 bases, with 27 bases separating them. The CDR3 bases are TGTGCCAGCAGCCCCTACGCCCGTCAGGGGGGAGGCAGGAATGAGCAGTTCTTC. Translating gives CASSPYARQGGGRNEQFF.

The chain uses TRBV28 and TRBJ1-4; TRBD1 matches 9 bases. The germline V gene has CDR1 MDHEN and CDR2 SYDVKM. V shed 6 bases, J shed 12 bases, and the junction held 11 bases outside the gene matches. The CDR3 extends over 14 amino acids. Here the CDR3 DNA reads TGTGCCAGCAGAACCCCGGGACAGGGCGAGGAACTGTTTTTT. It translates to CASRTPGQGEELFF. Combining the CDR3 with reference TRBV28 and TRBJ1-4 gives the whole variable domain DVKVTQSSRYLVKRTGEKVFLECVQDMDHENMFWYRQDPGLGLRLIYFSYDVKMKEKGDIPEGYSVSREKKERFSLILESASTNQTSMYLCASRTPGQGEELFFGSGTQLSVL.

This clone was counted once. The chain recombines TRBV6-2 or TRBV6-3 with TRBJ2-5; TRBD2 might be the D (6 bases). The V end lost 6 bases, the J end lost 5 bases, and 25 bases lay between the germline ends. The CDR3 consists of 17 residues. Germline V lookup: CDR1 MNHEY, CDR2 SVGEGT. The chain's CDR3 is CASSRPSGGALGETQYF. As DNA, the CDR3 is TGTGCCAGCAGCCGCCCTTCAGGAGGGGCATTGGGGGAGACCCAGTACTTC.

CDR3 sequence reads: CASYKIQGNQPQHF. The CDR3 DNA reads TGTGCCAGCTACAAAATACAGGGAAATCAGCCCCAGCATTTT. The chain has TRBV6-6 and TRBJ1-5, with a tentative D call TRBD1 (6 bases). The V end lost 8 bases, the J end lost 4 bases, and 15 bases lay between the germline ends. There are 14 residues in the CDR3. The germline V gene encodes CDR1 MNHNY and CDR2 SVGAGI (reference sequence).

This clone came up once. The gene calls are TRBV10-3 and TRBJ2-2; 12 bases match TRBD2. Germline V lookup: CDR1 ENHRY, CDR2 SYGVKD. The junction had 7 bases not matched to a gene; V was cut back by 6 bases and J by 5 bases. The CDR3 covers 16 residues. This chain's CDR3 is CAIRDGLAGRTGELFF. The CDR3, as DNA: TGTGCCATCAGAGATGGACTAGCGGGACGGACCGGGGAGCTGTTTTTT.

V gene TRBV24-1 combines with J gene TRBJ2-2; TRBD1 might be the D (6 bases). Germline CDR1 KGHDR, CDR2 SFDVKD. Trimming cost V 4 bases and J 1 base, with 12 bases left between them. There are 16 residues in the CDR3. This CDR3 is CATSDAGQRNTGELFF. The CDR3 region has the DNA TGTGCCACCAGTGACGCTGGACAGCGGAACACCGGGGAGCTGTTTTTT.

This chain joins TRBV5-6 and TRBJ2-7; D may be TRBD1 (5 bases). CDR1 and CDR2 from the germline V gene are SGHDT and YYEEEE. The V end lost 1 base, the J end lost 7 bases, and 12 bases lay between the germline ends. This CDR3 contains 13 residues. CDR3 protein: CASSLSGFGEQYF. The CDR3 bases are TGTGCCAGCAGCTTGTCAGGGTTCGGGGAGCAGTACTTC.

This chain joins TRBV10-3 and TRBJ1-5; D perhaps matches TRBD1 (5 bases). Germline CDR1 is ENHRY and CDR2 is SYGVKD. CDR3 length: 15 residues. Between the trimmed V and J ends, which lost 3 bases and 1 base, there was a span of 10 bases. The CDR3 is CAISDQGKSNQPQHF. DNA of the CDR3: TGTGCCATCAGTGACCAGGGTAAGAGCAATCAGCCCCAGCATTTT.